The rows below give T cell receptor beta chains drawn from one sample of a study of graft-versus-host responses after intestinal transplantation. Their antigens remain unidentified. Produced via immunoSEQ multiplex PCR; TCRdb's table is partial and in-frame only. The sample includes some 87,000 clones, about 93% of them seen just once. Sequences were derived from unstimulated CD8+ T cells sorted from spleen or lymph node cells, sampled before transplant. The receptors shown here come from a human donor who was the organ donor for an intestinal transplant. CDR3s leave out the opening cysteine and the closing phenylalanine or tryptophan.

CDR3 protein: SGHAYNEQF; V gene: TRBV29-1; J gene: TRBJ2-1
CDR3 protein: ATRGNGAYEQY; V gene: TRBV15; J gene: TRBJ2-7
CDR3 protein: ASSNRYSYEQY; V gene: TRBV28; J gene: TRBJ2-7
CDR3 protein: AWSVTGYEQY; V gene: TRBV30; J gene: TRBJ2-7
CDR3 protein: ASSVGQGGGEQY; V gene: TRBV9; J gene: TRBJ2-7
CDR3 protein: ASSQFRGSNQPQH; V gene: TRBV4-1; J gene: TRBJ1-5
CDR3 protein: ASSWGREAYEQY; V gene: TRBV6-5; J gene: TRBJ2-7
CDR3 protein: AWRIPGQGSTEAF; V gene: TRBV30; J gene: TRBJ1-1
CDR3 protein: AISGPGTGLFYGYT; V gene: TRBV10-3; J gene: TRBJ1-2
CDR3 protein: ASSYQGQDDTQY; V gene: TRBV6-5; J gene: TRBJ2-3
CDR3 protein: ASSLGYAGLYEQY; V gene: TRBV7-2; J gene: TRBJ2-7
CDR3 protein: ASSLVTRTGELF; V gene: TRBV7-6; J gene: TRBJ2-2
CDR3 protein: ASSSTGPGANVLT; V gene: TRBV5-1; J gene: TRBJ2-6
CDR3 protein: ASSPLAGGYEQY; V gene: TRBV14; J gene: TRBJ2-7
CDR3 protein: ASSGFRGAANEKLF; V gene: TRBV6-4; J gene: TRBJ1-4
CDR3 protein: ASSLAMGTGFTGYGYT; V gene: TRBV5-4; J gene: TRBJ1-2
CDR3 protein: ASSIGTGVFNTEAF; V gene: TRBV27; J gene: TRBJ1-1